The source of this T cell receptor beta chain is a study of T cell changes during pregnancy in multiple sclerosis. The germline gives CDR1 MDHEN, CDR2 SYDVKM. The CDR3 contains 13 residues. V was clipped by 4 bases and J by 4 bases, with 10 bases between them. Repertoires were generated with immunoSEQ multiplex PCR, while TCRdb's copy carries only in-frame clones and drops some. Of tens of thousands of clones detected, over 80% appear once; the ten largest clones hold 0.4% to 0.45%. The chain joins TRBV28 to TRBJ1-2; no clear D gene. The input for sequencing was CD4+ T cells from peripheral blood mononuclear cells, taken before pregnancy. This receptor was obtained from a female donor with multiple sclerosis, enrolled in a pregnancy study. The CDR3 DNA reads as TGTGCCAGCAGTTCCCGGGAGCTCTATGGCTACACCTTC. Residues: CASSSRELYGYTF.